This T cell receptor (beta chain) was captured in a study of T cell repertoires in cytomegalovirus infection. Overall study context: Signatures in public TCR beta sequences pointed to both CMV infection and matching HLA type.

Study-wide results and limits: What dominated the ex vivo response were HLA-C-restricted CMV-specific TCR beta clonotypes. CMV carriers having the relevant HLA were flagged by cumulative public TCR beta family frequency.

V lost 0 bases and J 9 bases, leaving 4 bases between the germline ends. The CDR3 consists of 12 residues. The germline CDR1 and CDR2 sequences are KGHDR and SFDVKD. Using its own MiXCR run on the reads, TCRdb lists one record per CDR3 protein. The repertoire consists of roughly 920,000 distinct CDR3 sequences, with roughly a third occurring once and the leading ten covering roughly 12%. Of note for this clonotype: Its target is unknown.

V usage is TRBV24-1 and J usage is TRBJ2-2, with D unclear. The clonotype originates from a human donor in good health (CMV status not recorded). Some clones in this sample may be carry-over from other donors' samples. Sequencing used cultured CD8+ T cells from PBMCs, obtained from culture after CMV antigen stimulation. In DNA form, the CDR3 reads TGTGCCACCAGTGATTTGCACAGGGAGCTGTTTTTT. Encoded protein: CATSDLHRELFF.